What follows is one TCR beta chain and its context. This specimen includes other DNA sequences encoding the same CDR3. The PCR had 60 Vbeta and 13 Jbeta primers. Sequencing used immunoSEQ multiplex PCR; TCRdb keeps in-frame clones, though not all of them. The sample yields about 190,000 clones, over 75% seen once. V was clipped by 0 bases and J by 4 bases, with 4 bases between them. The CDR3 has 11 residues. Germline-derived CDR1 and CDR2 are DFQATT and SNEGSKA (reference sequence). The entry originates in a study of cytomegalovirus exposure and HLA in healthy donors. This chain connects TRBV20-1 to TRBJ2-7; D is ambiguous. Sequences were obtained from PBMCs. The sequence was collected from a woman aged 45-60 years in good health and CMV-seropositive. The CDR3 here is CSARDSYEQYF. DNA for the CDR3: TGCAGTGCTAGAGATTCGTACGAGCAGTACTTC.